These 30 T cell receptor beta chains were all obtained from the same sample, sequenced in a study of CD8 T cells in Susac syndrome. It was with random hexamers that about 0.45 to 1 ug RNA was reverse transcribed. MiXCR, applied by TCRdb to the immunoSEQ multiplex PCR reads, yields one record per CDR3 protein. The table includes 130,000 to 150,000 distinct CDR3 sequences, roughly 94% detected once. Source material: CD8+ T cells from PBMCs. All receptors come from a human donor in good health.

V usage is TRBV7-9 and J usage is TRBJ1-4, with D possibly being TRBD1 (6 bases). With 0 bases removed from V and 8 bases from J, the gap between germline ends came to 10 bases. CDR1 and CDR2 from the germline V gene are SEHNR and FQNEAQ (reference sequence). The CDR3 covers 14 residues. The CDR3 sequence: CASSLAGAREKLFF. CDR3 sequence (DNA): TGTGCCAGCAGCTTAGCGGGGGCTCGGGAAAAACTGTTTTTT.

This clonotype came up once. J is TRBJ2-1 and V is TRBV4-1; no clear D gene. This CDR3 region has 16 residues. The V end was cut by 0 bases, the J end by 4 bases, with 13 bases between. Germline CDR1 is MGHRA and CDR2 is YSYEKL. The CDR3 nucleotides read TGCGCCAGCAGCCAAGAAGCCACAAACCCGTACAATGAGCAGTTCTTC. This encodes CASSQEATNPYNEQFF.

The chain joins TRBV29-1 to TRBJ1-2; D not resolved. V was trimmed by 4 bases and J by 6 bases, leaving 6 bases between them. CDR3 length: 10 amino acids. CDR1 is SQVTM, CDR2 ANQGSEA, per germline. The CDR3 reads CSVGTDGYTF. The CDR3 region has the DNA TGCAGCGTTGGTACGGATGGCTACACCTTC.

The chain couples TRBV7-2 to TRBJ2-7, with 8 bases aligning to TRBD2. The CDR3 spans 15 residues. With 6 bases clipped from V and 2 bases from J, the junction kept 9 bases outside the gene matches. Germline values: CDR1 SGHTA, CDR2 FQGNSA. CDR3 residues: CASSLRSGKTYEQYF. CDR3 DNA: TGTGCCAGCAGTTTGCGTAGCGGGAAGACCTACGAGCAGTACTTC.

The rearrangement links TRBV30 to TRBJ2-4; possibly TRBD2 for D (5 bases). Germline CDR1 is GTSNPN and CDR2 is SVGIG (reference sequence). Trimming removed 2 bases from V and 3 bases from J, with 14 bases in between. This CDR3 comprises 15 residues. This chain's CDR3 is CAWSPEDSLKNIQYF. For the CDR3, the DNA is TGTGCCTGGAGTCCCGAGGACTCGCTCAAAAACATTCAGTACTTC. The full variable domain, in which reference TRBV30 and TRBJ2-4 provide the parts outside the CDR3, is SQTIHQWPATLVQPVGSPLSLECTVEGTSNPNLYWYRQAAGRGLQLLFYSVGIGQISSEVPQNLSASRPQDRQFILSSKKLLLSDSGFYLCAWSPEDSLKNIQYFGAGTRLSVL.

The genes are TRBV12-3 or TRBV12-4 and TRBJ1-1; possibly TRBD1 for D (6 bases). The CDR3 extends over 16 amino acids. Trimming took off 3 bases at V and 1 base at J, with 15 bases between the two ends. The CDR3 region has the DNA TGTGCCAGCAGTTTCTCTCTCTCAGGGGAGAACACTGAAGCTTTCTTT. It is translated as CASSFSLSGENTEAFF.

The DNA of the CDR3 is TGTGCCAGCAGCGCCACGGACGACTCCTACGAGCAGTACTTC. This encodes CASSATDDSYEQYF. This chain joins TRBV9 and TRBJ2-7; D gene uncertain. This CDR3 has 14 amino acids. Looked up from germline, CDR1 is SGDLS and CDR2 is YYNGEE. Trimming stripped 3 bases from V and 0 bases from J, with 10 bases between.

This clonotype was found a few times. The CDR3 region has the DNA TGCAGCGTTGAGGGGCAGGGATACGAGCAGTACTTC. Its translation is CSVEGQGYEQYF. The J gene is TRBJ2-7, the V gene TRBV29-1; D is possibly TRBD1 (5 bases). Looked up from germline, CDR1 is SQVTM and CDR2 is ANQGSEA. This CDR3 has 12 amino acids. The V gene lost 3 bases and the J gene lost 4 bases, with 10 bases spanning the gap.

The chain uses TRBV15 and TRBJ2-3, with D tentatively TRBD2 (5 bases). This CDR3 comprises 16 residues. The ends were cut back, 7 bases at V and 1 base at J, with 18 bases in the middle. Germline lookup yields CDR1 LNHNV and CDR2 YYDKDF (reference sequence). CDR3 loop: CATTSYSKGRTDTQYF. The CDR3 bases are TGTGCCACCACTAGCTACAGCAAGGGTCGCACAGATACGCAGTATTTT.

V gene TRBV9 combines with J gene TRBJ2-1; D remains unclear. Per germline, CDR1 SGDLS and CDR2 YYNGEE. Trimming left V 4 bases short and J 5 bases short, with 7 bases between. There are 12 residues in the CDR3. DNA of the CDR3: TGTGCCAGCAGCCCGCGAAACAATGAGCAGTTCTTC. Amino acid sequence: CASSPRNNEQFF.

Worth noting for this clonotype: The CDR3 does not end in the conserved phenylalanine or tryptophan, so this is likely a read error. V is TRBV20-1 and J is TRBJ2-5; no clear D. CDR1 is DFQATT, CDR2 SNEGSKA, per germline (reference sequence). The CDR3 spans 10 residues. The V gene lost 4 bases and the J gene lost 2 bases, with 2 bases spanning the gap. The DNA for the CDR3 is TGCAGTGCTATGCAAGAGACCCAGTACCTC. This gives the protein CSAMQETQYL.

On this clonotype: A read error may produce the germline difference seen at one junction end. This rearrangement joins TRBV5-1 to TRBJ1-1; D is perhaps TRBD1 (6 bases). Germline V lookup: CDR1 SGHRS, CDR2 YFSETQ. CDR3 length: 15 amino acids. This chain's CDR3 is CASSLAGQTNSEAFF. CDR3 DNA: TGCGCCAGCAGCTTGGCCGGACAGACGAACTCTGAAGCTTTCTTT.

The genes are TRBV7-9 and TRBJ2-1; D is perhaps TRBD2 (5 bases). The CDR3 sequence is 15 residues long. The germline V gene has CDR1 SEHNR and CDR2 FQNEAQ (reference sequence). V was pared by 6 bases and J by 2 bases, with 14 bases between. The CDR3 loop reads CASSYLSETYNEQFF. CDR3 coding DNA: TGTGCCAGCAGTTACCTTAGCGAGACCTACAATGAGCAGTTCTTC.

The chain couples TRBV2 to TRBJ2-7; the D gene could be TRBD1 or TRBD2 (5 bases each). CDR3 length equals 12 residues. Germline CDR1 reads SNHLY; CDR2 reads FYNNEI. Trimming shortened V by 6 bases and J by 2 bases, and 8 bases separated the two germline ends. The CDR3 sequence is CASSGATYEQYF. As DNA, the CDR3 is TGTGCCAGCAGCGGGGCGACCTACGAGCAGTACTTC.

CDR3: CASSLESRNIQYF. CDR3 DNA sequence: TGTGCCAGCAGTTTAGAGAGTCGGAACATTCAGTACTTC. V usage is TRBV27 and J usage is TRBJ2-4; D ambiguous. This CDR3 has 13 amino acids. Germline V gives CDR1 MNHEY, CDR2 SMNVEV (reference sequence). Trimming took 2 bases from V and 7 from J, leaving 9 bases between them.

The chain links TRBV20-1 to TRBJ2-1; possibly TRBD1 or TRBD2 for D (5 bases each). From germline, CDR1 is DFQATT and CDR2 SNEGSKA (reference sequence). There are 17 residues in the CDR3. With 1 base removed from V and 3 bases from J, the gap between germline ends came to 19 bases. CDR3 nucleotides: TGCAGTGCTAGAGTGGAAGGGGCTAGCCTACACTACAATGAGCAGTTCTTC. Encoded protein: CSARVEGASLHYNEQFF.

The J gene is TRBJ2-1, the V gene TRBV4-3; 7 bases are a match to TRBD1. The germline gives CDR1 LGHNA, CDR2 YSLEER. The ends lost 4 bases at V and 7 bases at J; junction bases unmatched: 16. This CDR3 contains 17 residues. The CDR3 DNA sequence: TGCGCCAGCAGCCCGGACGCCGACAGGGAAGTGTTGAATGAGCAGTTCTTC. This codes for CASSPDADREVLNEQFF.

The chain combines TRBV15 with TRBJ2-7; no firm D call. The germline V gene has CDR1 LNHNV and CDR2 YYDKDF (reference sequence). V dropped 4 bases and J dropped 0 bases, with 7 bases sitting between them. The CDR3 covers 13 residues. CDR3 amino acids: CATSNRSSYEQYF. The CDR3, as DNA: TGTGCCACCAGCAACAGAAGCTCCTACGAGCAGTACTTC.

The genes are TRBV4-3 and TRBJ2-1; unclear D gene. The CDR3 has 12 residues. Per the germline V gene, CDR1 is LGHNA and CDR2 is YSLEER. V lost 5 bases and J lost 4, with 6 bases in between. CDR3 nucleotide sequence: TGCGCCAGCAGCAACGGATACAATGAGCAGTTCTTC. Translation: CASSNGYNEQFF.

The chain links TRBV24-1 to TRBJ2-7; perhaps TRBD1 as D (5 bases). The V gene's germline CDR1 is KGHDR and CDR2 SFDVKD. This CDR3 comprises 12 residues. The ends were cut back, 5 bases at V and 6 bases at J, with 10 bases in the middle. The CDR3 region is CATSGQGSEQYF. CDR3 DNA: TGTGCCACCAGTGGGCAGGGTTCCGAGCAGTACTTC.

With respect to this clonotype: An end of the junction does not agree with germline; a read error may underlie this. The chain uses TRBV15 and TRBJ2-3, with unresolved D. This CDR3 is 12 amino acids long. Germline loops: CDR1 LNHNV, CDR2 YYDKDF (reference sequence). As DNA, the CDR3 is TGTGCCACCAGCAGAGGCACTGATACGCAGTATTTT. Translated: CATSRGTDTQYF.

CDR3 sequence (DNA): TGTGCCAGCAGCTCCCGGAATTTTGAGCAGTTCTTC. This sequence encodes CASSSRNFEQFF. The chain joins TRBV5-6 to TRBJ2-1; D gene uncertain. The CDR3 runs to 12 residues. V was trimmed by 3 bases and J by 9 bases, leaving 10 bases between them. The germline gives CDR1 SGHDT, CDR2 YYEEEE.

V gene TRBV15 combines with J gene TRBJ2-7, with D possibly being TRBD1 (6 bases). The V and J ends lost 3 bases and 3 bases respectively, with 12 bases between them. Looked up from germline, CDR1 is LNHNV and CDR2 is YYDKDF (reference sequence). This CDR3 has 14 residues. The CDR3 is CATSRRRQDYEQYF. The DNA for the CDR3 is TGTGCCACCAGCAGGAGAAGACAGGACTACGAGCAGTACTTC.

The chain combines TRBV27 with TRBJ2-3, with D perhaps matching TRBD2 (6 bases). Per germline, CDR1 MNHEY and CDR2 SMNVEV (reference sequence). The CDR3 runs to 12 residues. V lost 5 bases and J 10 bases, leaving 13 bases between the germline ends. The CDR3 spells CASSGEERAQYF. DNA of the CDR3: TGTGCCAGCAGTGGGGAGGAGAGGGCGCAGTATTTT.

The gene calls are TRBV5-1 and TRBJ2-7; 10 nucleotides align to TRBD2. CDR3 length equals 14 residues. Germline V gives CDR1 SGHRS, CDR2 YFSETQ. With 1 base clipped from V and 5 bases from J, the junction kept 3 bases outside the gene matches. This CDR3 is CASSLRTSGDEQYF. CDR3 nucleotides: TGCGCCAGCAGCTTGAGGACTAGCGGCGACGAGCAGTACTTC.

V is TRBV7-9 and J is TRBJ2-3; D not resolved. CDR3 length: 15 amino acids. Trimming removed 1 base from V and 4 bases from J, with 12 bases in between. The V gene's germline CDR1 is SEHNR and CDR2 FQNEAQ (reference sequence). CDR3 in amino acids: CASSLVPWNADTQYF. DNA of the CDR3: TGTGCCAGCAGCTTAGTCCCCTGGAACGCAGATACGCAGTATTTT.

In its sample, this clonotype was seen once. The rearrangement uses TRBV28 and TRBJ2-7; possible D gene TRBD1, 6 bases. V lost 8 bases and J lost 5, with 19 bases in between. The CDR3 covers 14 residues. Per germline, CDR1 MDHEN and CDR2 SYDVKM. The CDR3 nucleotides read TGTGCCAGCTACCAAGGACAGAGATACGACGAGCAGTACTTC. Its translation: CASYQGQRYDEQYF.

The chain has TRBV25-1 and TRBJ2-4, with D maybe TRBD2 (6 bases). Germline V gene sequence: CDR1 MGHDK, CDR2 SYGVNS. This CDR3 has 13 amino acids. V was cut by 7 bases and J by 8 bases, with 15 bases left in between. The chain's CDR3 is CASNGGFGYIQYF. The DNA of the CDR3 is TGTGCCAGCAACGGGGGATTCGGGTACATTCAGTACTTC.

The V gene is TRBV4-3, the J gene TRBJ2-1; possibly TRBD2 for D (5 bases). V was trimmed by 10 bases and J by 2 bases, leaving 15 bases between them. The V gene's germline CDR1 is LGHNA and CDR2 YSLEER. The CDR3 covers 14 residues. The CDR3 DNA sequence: TGCGCCACCCGTAAAGGACTGACCTACAATGAGCAGTTCTTC. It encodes CATRKGLTYNEQFF.

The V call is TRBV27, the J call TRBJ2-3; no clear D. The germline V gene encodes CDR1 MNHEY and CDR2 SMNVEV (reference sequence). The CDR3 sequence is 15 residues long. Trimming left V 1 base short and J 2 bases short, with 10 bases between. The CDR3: CASSLFTGYTDTQYF. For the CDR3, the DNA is TGTGCCAGCAGTTTATTCACCGGGTACACAGATACGCAGTATTTT.